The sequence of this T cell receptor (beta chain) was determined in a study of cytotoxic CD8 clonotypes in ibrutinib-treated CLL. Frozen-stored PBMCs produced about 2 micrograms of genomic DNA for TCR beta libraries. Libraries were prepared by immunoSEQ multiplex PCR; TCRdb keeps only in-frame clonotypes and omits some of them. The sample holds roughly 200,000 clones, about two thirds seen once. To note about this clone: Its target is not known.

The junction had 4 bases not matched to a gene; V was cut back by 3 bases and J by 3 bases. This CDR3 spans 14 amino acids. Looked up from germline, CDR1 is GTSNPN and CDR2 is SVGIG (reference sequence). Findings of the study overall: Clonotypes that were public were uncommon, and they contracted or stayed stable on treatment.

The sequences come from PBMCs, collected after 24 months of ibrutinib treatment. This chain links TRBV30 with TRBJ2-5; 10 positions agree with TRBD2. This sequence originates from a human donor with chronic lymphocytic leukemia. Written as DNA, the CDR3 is TGTGCCTGGAGGGGTAGCGGGGGGAAAGAGACCCAGTACTTC. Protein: CAWRGSGGKETQYF.